One T cell receptor beta chain is described in this entry. Its antigen is not known. The data belong to a study of cytomegalovirus exposure and HLA in healthy donors. Across the whole study: Most donors, more than 80% of over 300 genotyped, fell in the Caucasian-associated ancestry cluster. Study-level findings and limits: Some V segments, including TRBV6-2 and TRBV6-3, were excluded as indistinguishable.

The PCR made use of 60 Vbeta and 13 Jbeta primers. TCRdb's copy holds only in-frame clones and misses some; the assay was immunoSEQ multiplex PCR. The sample has about 140,000 clones, and its top ten clones hold over 2%. The germline V gene has CDR1 MDHEN and CDR2 SYDVKM. The CDR3 runs to 16 residues. With 7 bases removed from V and 3 bases from J, the gap between germline ends came to 22 bases. This receptor was identified in a woman aged 18-30 years in good health and CMV-seronegative. What was sequenced was PBMCs. The chain employs TRBV28 and TRBJ2-7; tentatively, D is TRBD2 (6 bases). In DNA, the CDR3 is TGTGCCAGCAAACCAAGCTCCGGGGGAGGAGGCTACGAGCAGTACTTC. It encodes CASKPSSGGGGYEQYF.